These T cell receptor beta chains were read from a single sample in a study of blood T cell repertoires in COVID-19. Profiled with immunoSEQ multiplex PCR; TCRdb holds only in-frame clones, not every one. In the table there are a few hundred thousand clones, more than 75% of which are singletons. The source material was peripheral blood. These TCRs come from a man aged 45-65 years who had recovered from COVID-19. Each CDR3 is given with its conserved first and last residue. The order of the fields is clone size, J gene, V gene, D gene, CDR3 DNA, CDR3 protein. The D gene is left open where the match is weak. Part of the rows lack a size; the others show once, few, many or a class for expanded clones.

abundance: .
j_gene: TRBJ1-4
v_gene: TRBV30
d_gene: TRBD1
CDR3nt: TGTGCCTGGAGTGCGAAGGGGGCAGCAGGAGGAAAACTGTTTTTT
CDR3aa: CAWSAKGAAGGKLFF

abundance: once
j_gene: TRBJ2-7
v_gene: TRBV7-2
d_gene: TRBD2
CDR3nt: TGTGCCAGCAGTTTGGGACTAGCGGGAGCAGGCGAGCAGTACTTC
CDR3aa: CASSLGLAGAGEQYF

abundance: .
j_gene: TRBJ1-3
v_gene: TRBV7-9
d_gene: .
CDR3nt: TGTGCCAGCAGCATATACGGCGGATCTGGAAACACCATATATTTT
CDR3aa: CASSIYGGSGNTIYF

abundance: .
j_gene: TRBJ1-6
v_gene: TRBV2
d_gene: .
CDR3nt: TGTGCCAGCAGTTCCGGGACACTGGAACTTTCACCCCTCCACTTT
CDR3aa: CASSSGTLELSPLHF

abundance: .
j_gene: TRBJ2-7
v_gene: TRBV3-1/TRBV3-2
d_gene: TRBD2
CDR3nt: TGTGCCAGCAGCCAAGTCTCTAGCGGGAGCCTATACGAGCAGTACTTC
CDR3aa: CASSQVSSGSLYEQYF

abundance: once
j_gene: TRBJ1-5
v_gene: TRBV19
d_gene: .
CDR3nt: TGTGCCAGTAGTATATCCAGGGGTGACCAGCCCCAGCATTTT
CDR3aa: CASSISRGDQPQHF

abundance: .
j_gene: TRBJ2-7
v_gene: TRBV28
d_gene: TRBD2
CDR3nt: TGTGCCAGCAGTTTCCCCGGGACTAAATCCTACGAGCAGTACTTC
CDR3aa: CASSFPGTKSYEQYF

abundance: .
j_gene: TRBJ1-3
v_gene: TRBV5-1
d_gene: .
CDR3nt: TGCGCCAGCAGCTTGGACGGTCGGCGGCCCAACACCATATATTTT
CDR3aa: CASSLDGRRPNTIYF

abundance: few
j_gene: TRBJ1-5
v_gene: TRBV18
d_gene: TRBD1
CDR3nt: TGTGCCAGCTCACCGAACGGACAGGGGAATCAGCCCCAGCATTTT
CDR3aa: CASSPNGQGNQPQHF

abundance: .
j_gene: TRBJ1-5
v_gene: TRBV5-1
d_gene: .
CDR3nt: TGCGCCAGCAGCTTTTCTGGGGGCCAGCCCCAGCATTTT
CDR3aa: CASSFSGGQPQHF

abundance: .
j_gene: TRBJ2-1
v_gene: TRBV7-8
d_gene: .
CDR3nt: TGTGCCAGCAGCTTAAGGCGGGACTACAATGAGCAGTTCTTC
CDR3aa: CASSLRRDYNEQFF

abundance: .
j_gene: TRBJ2-3
v_gene: TRBV3-1/TRBV3-2
d_gene: TRBD2
CDR3nt: TGTGCCAGCAGCCTAAGCGGGAGGAGCACAGATACGCAGTATTTT
CDR3aa: CASSLSGRSTDTQYF

abundance: .
j_gene: TRBJ1-1
v_gene: TRBV6-5
d_gene: TRBD1
CDR3nt: TGTGCCAGCAGTTACCTGGGACAGGGAGACACTGAAGCTTTCTTT
CDR3aa: CASSYLGQGDTEAFF

abundance: .
j_gene: TRBJ1-5
v_gene: TRBV28
d_gene: TRBD1
CDR3nt: TGTGCCAGCAGGAGGGGGCTCGGCAATCAGCCCCAGCATTTT
CDR3aa: CASRRGLGNQPQHF